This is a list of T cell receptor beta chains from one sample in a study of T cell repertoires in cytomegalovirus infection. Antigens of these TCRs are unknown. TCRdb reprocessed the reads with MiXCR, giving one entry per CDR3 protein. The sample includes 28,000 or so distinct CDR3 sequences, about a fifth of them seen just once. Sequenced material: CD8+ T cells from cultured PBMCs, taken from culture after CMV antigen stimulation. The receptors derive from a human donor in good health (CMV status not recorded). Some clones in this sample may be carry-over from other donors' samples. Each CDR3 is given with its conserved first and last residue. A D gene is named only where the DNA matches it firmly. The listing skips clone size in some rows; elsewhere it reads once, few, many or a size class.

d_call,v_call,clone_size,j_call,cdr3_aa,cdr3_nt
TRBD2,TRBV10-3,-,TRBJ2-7,CDTTTSLAGDLSEQYF,TGTGACACGACGACCTCACTAGCGGGGGATCTATCAGAGCAGTACTTC
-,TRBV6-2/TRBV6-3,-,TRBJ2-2,CASTRTDYTGELFF,TGTGCCAGCACCAGGACAGACTACACCGGGGAGCTGTTTTTT
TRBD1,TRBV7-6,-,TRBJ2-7,CASSWGDRAAYEQYF,TGTGCCAGCAGCTGGGGGGACAGGGCGGCCTACGAGCAGTACTTC
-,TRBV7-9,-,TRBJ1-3,CASRETGSSGNTIYF,TGTGCCAGCAGAGAAACAGGGAGCTCTGGAAACACCATATATTTT
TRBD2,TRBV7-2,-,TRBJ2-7,CASTFGTSVSYEQYF,TGTGCCAGCACTTTCGGAACTAGCGTGTCCTACGAGCAGTACTTC
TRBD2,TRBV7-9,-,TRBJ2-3,CASSSAGISTDTQYF,TGTGCCAGCAGCTCAGCGGGAATTAGCACAGATACGCAGTATTTT
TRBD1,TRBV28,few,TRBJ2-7,CASGTAILDYEQYF,TGTGCCAGTGGGACAGCTATACTAGACTACGAGCAGTACTTC
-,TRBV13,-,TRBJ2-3,CASSTSRDTGRDTQYF,TGTGCCAGCAGCACCTCCCGGGACACGGGGAGAGATACGCAGTATTTT
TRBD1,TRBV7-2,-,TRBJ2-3,CASSIERGRTDTQYF,TGTGCCAGCAGCATTGAAAGGGGGCGGACAGATACGCAGTATTTT
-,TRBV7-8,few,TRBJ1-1,CASSLVPNTEAFF,TGTGCCAGCAGCTTAGTCCCGAACACTGAAGCTTTCTTT
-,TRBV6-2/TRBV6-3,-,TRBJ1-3,CASSRTRAEGNTIYF,TGTGCCAGCAGCCGCACCCGGGCGGAAGGAAACACCATATATTTT
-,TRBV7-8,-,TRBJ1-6,CASSLLIALNYNSPLHF,TGTGCCAGCAGCCTTCTTATTGCATTAAATTATAATTCACCCCTCCACTTT
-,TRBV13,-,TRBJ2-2,CASRAADPGELFF,TGTGCCAGCAGGGCCGCGGATCCCGGGGAGCTGTTTTTT
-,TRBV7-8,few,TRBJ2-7,CASGMTVSYEQYF,TGTGCCAGCGGAATGACAGTCTCCTACGAGCAGTACTTC
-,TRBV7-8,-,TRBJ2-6,CASSVPRPGANVLTF,TGTGCCAGCAGCGTACCCCGACCCGGGGCCAACGTCCTGACTTTC
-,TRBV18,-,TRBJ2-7,CASSPGQGPHEQYF,TGTGCCAGCTCACCCGGCCAGGGGCCCCACGAGCAGTACTTC
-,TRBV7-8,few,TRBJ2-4,CASSSGVLKNIQYF,TGTGCCAGCAGCTCCGGGGTGCTAAAAAACATTCAGTACTTC
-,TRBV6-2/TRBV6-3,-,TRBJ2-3,CASSGLSTDTQYF,TGTGCCAGTAGCGGACTAAGCACAGATACGCAGTATTTT
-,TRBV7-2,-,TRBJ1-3,CASSLSRTDRSGNTIYF,TGTGCCAGCAGCTTAAGCAGGACGGATCGCTCTGGAAACACCATATATTTT
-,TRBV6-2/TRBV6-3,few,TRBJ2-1,CASSYSMGVDEQFF,TGTGCCAGCAGTTACTCGATGGGGGTGGATGAGCAGTTCTTC
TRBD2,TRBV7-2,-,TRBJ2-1,CAVLGTSVKYEQFF,TGTGCCGTCTTGGGGACTAGCGTCAAGTATGAGCAGTTCTTC
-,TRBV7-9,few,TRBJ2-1,CASSPRLASYNEQFF,TGTGCCAGCAGCCCGCGGCTAGCGAGTTACAATGAGCAGTTCTTC
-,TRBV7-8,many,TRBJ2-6,CASRFGPRSGANVLTF,TGTGCCAGCAGATTTGGACCGCGCTCTGGGGCCAACGTCCTGACTTTC
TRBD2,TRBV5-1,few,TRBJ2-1,CASSPRGTSGGARNEQFF,TGCGCCAGCAGCCCGAGGGGGACTAGCGGGGGGGCTCGCAATGAGCAGTTCTTC
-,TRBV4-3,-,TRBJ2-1,CASSQNFRGGVDEQFF,TGCGCCAGCAGCCAAAACTTTAGAGGGGGGGTGGATGAGCAGTTCTTC
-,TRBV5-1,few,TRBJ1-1,CASSLSRVNTEAFF,TGCGCCAGCAGCTTAAGTCGGGTGAACACTGAAGCTTTCTTT
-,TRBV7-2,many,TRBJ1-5,CASSPPGAGGNQPQHF,TGTGCCAGCAGCCCCCCGGGAGCGGGGGGCAATCAGCCCCAGCATTTT